Below, 26 T cell receptor beta chains from the same sample are listed, as sequenced in a study of technical replicates of blood from a few donors. Only in-frame clones appear in the TCRdb table, and some are missing; sequencing was by immunoSEQ multiplex PCR. There are roughly 50,000 clones in the sample; roughly 95% occur only once, and about 3% lies in the top ten. The source material was PBMCs. The receptors were sampled from a human donor in good health. Some clones in this sample may be carry-over from other donors' samples.

The genes are TRBV13 and TRBJ2-3; maybe TRBD1 (6 bases). CDR1 PRHDT and CDR2 FYEKMQ come from the germline V gene (reference sequence). The CDR3 contains 14 residues. V lost 5 bases and J 6 bases, leaving 15 bases between the germline ends. CDR3 residues: CASSAQGPLDTQYF. The CDR3 region has the DNA TGTGCCAGCAGCGCTCAGGGGCCCCTGGATACGCAGTATTTT.

This clone came up once. The CDR3 sequence is CASSIIAGGNQPQHF. The CDR3 region has the DNA TGTGCCAGTAGTATAATCGCCGGGGGGAATCAGCCCCAGCATTTT. The V and J genes are TRBV19 and TRBJ1-5, with a tentative D call TRBD1 (5 bases). The germline CDR1 and CDR2 sequences are LNHDA and SQIVND (reference sequence). This CDR3 is 15 amino acids long. Deletions cut 2 bases from V and 4 bases from J, with 12 bases between.

The V call is TRBV29-1, the J call TRBJ2-5; D is unclear. This CDR3 spans 12 amino acids. With 4 bases removed from V and 4 bases from J, the gap between germline ends came to 10 bases. Germline V gene data show CDR1 as SQVTM and CDR2 as ANQGSEA. The CDR3 spells CSVGREAETQYF. In nucleotides, the CDR3 is TGCAGCGTTGGAAGAGAGGCAGAGACCCAGTACTTC.

This clone has a single count. This chain connects TRBV5-4 to TRBJ2-2; D ambiguous. This CDR3 contains 16 residues. Germline V gene data show CDR1 as SGHNT and CDR2 as YYREEE (reference sequence). The V gene lost 3 bases and the J gene lost 4 bases, with 16 bases spanning the gap. The CDR3 here is CASSSALYRSTGELFF. The CDR3 DNA sequence: TGTGCCAGCAGCTCGGCCCTATATCGGAGCACCGGGGAGCTGTTTTTT.

This chain joins TRBV9 and TRBJ2-2; TRBD2 matches at 8 bases. CDR3 length: 16 residues. The germline V gene has CDR1 SGDLS and CDR2 YYNGEE. The V segment lost 3 bases and the J segment 6 bases; nucleotides outside the gene matches: 10. CDR3 DNA sequence: TGTGCCAGCAGCGGAGGCGGGGGGCCTTTGTCCGGGGAGCTGTTTTTT. This encodes CASSGGGGPLSGELFF. The variable domain in full, with the rest retrieved from reference TRBV9 and TRBJ2-2, is DSGVTQTPKHLITATGQRVTLRCSPRSGDLSVYWYQQSLDQGLQFLIQYYNGEERAKGNILERFSAQQFPDLHSELNLSSLELGDSALYFCASSGGGGPLSGELFFGEGSRLTVL.

The chain joins TRBV5-4 to TRBJ1-2; 7 nucleotides align to TRBD1. Germline CDR1 is SGHNT and CDR2 is YYREEE (reference sequence). The junction had 10 bases not matched to a gene; V was cut back by 4 bases and J by 1 base. The CDR3 length is 16 residues. The CDR3 DNA reads TGTGCCAGCAGCCCGACAGGGACCTTCCTTAACTATGGCTACACCTTC. Translating gives CASSPTGTFLNYGYTF.

This chain joins TRBV10-2 and TRBJ2-2, with TRBD2 matching over 7 bases. The CDR3 runs 18 residues. Germline assignment: CDR1 WSHSY and CDR2 SAAADI. V lost 4 bases to trimming and J lost 8 bases; unmatched junction nucleotides: 19. The CDR3 loop reads CASSVSTGGGEKGGELFF. The CDR3, as DNA: TGCGCCAGCAGTGTGTCAACGGGAGGAGGGGAAAAGGGTGGGGAGCTGTTTTTT.

The chain joins TRBV9 to TRBJ2-2; D unclear. Germline V gene lookup returns CDR1 SGDLS and CDR2 YYNGEE. The CDR3 runs to 16 residues. The V and J ends lost 4 bases and 4 bases respectively, with 17 bases between them. CDR3 in amino acids: CASSLRPSPGTGELFF. For the CDR3, the DNA is TGTGCCAGCAGCCTCCGGCCAAGTCCGGGCACCGGGGAGCTGTTTTTT. The variable domain in full, with the rest retrieved from reference TRBV9 and TRBJ2-2, is DSGVTQTPKHLITATGQRVTLRCSPRSGDLSVYWYQQSLDQGLQFLIQYYNGEERAKGNILERFSAQQFPDLHSELNLSSLELGDSALYFCASSLRPSPGTGELFFGEGSRLTVL.

The rearrangement links TRBV5-4 to TRBJ1-2; 8 bases are a match to TRBD1. The germline V gene encodes CDR1 SGHNT and CDR2 YYREEE (reference sequence). V was clipped by 4 bases and J by 4 bases; unmatched bases: 3. The CDR3 loop spans 13 amino acids. In DNA form, the CDR3 reads TGTGCCAGCAGCACAGACAGGGGCTATGGCTACACCTTC. Protein: CASSTDRGYGYTF. Full variable domain (missing parts from reference TRBV5-4 and TRBJ1-2): ETGVTQSPTHLIKTRGQQVTLRCSSQSGHNTVSWYQQALGQGPQFIFQYYREEENGRGNFPPRFSGLQFPNYSSELNVNALELDDSALYLCASSTDRGYGYTFGSGTRLTVV.

J is TRBJ1-2 and V is TRBV6-1; the match to TRBD1 covers 10 bases. Germline CDR1 reads MNHNS; CDR2 reads SASEGT. This CDR3 region has 13 residues. The trim removed 4 bases at V and 7 bases at J, leaving 3 bases unmatched. This CDR3 reads CASSGQGAGGYTF. CDR3 in DNA: TGTGCCAGCAGTGGACAGGGGGCAGGTGGCTACACCTTC.

CDR3 region: CASPPDSVPYEQYF. Here the CDR3 DNA reads TGTGCCAGTCCCCCGGACAGCGTGCCCTACGAGCAGTACTTC. The chain couples TRBV2 to TRBJ2-7; D perhaps matches TRBD1 (6 bases). CDR1 and CDR2 (germline): SNHLY, FYNNEI. The V and J ends lost 9 bases and 2 bases respectively, with 17 bases between them. The CDR3 runs to 14 residues.

The genes are TRBV5-6 and TRBJ2-1; 11 nucleotides agree with TRBD2. The CDR3 extends over 16 amino acids. After removal of 5 bases from V and 2 bases from J, the junction contained 6 bases not matched to a gene. The germline CDR1 and CDR2 sequences are SGHDT and YYEEEE. The CDR3 DNA reads as TGTGCCAGCAGTTTTAAACTAGCGGGAGCCTACAATGAGCAGTTCTTC. Translation gives CASSFKLAGAYNEQFF.

The CDR3 region has the DNA TGCGCCAGCAGCCAAGTTGGGGGCCCAGGCTACACCTTC. Protein sequence: CASSQVGGPGYTF. V gene TRBV4-1 combines with J gene TRBJ1-2, with a possible D match to TRBD1 (6 bases). This CDR3 spans 13 amino acids. CDR1 is MGHRA and CDR2 is YSYEKL in the germline V gene. V shed 1 base and J shed 8 bases, with 11 bases lying between them.

The chain is built from TRBV6-5 and TRBJ2-6; D remains unclear. CDR1 MNHEY and CDR2 SVGAGI come from the germline V gene. V lost 3 bases to trimming and J lost 2 bases, with 11 bases between them. The CDR3 consists of 16 residues. This CDR3 reads CASSYATFTGANVLTF. The CDR3 DNA follows: TGTGCCAGCAGTTATGCGACTTTTACTGGGGCCAACGTCCTGACTTTC.

The CDR3 nucleotides read TGTGCCAGTATCCCGAAGGGGGCCAACACCGGGGAGCTGTTTTTT. Amino acid sequence: CASIPKGANTGELFF. The rearrangement links TRBV19 to TRBJ2-2, with 7 bases aligning to TRBD1. J gave up 2 bases and V 7 bases, and 7 bases lay outside the gene matches. The CDR3 is 15 residues long. The germline CDR1 and CDR2 sequences are LNHDA and SQIVND (reference sequence).

This CDR3 is CASSWPGAVYNEQFF. Written as DNA, the CDR3 is TGTGCCAGCAGCTGGCCGGGAGCGGTCTACAATGAGCAGTTCTTC. The chain joins TRBV7-2 to TRBJ2-1; D may be TRBD2 (6 bases). The CDR3 is made up of 15 amino acids. Germline V gene lookup returns CDR1 SGHTA and CDR2 FQGNSA. The V end lost 4 bases, the J end lost 3 bases, and 13 bases lay between the germline ends.

The rearrangement uses TRBV7-2 and TRBJ1-5; TRBD1 matches 7 bases. V shed 5 bases, J shed 16 bases, and the junction held 11 bases outside the gene matches. The CDR3 is 12 residues long. Germline lookup yields CDR1 SGHTA and CDR2 FQGNSA. The CDR3: CASSSRTGYLHF. As DNA, the CDR3 is TGTGCCAGCAGCAGCCGGACAGGTTATTTACATTTT.

The chain has TRBV14 and TRBJ1-2; TRBD1 agrees at 8 bases. The CDR3 has 16 amino acids. Trimming took 3 bases from V and 7 from J; bases not matched to a gene: 13. Germline V CDR1 and CDR2: SGHDN, FVKESK. CDR3 in amino acids: CASSHRDRSEFRGYTF. For the CDR3, the DNA is TGTGCCAGCAGCCACCGGGACAGGAGTGAATTTCGTGGCTACACCTTC.

The chain joins TRBV4-2 to TRBJ1-1; 7 bases fit TRBD1. In germline, CDR1 is LGHNA, CDR2 YNFKEQ. The CDR3 sequence is 14 residues long. V was clipped by 0 bases and J by 7 bases; unmatched bases: 5. The CDR3 loop reads CASSQDFRDSEAFF. The DNA for the CDR3 is TGTGCCAGCAGCCAAGATTTCAGGGACAGTGAAGCTTTCTTT.

The chain recombines TRBV7-9 with TRBJ2-3; D gene uncertain. V dropped 4 bases and J dropped 2 bases, with 10 bases sitting between them. CDR3 size: 14 residues. Per germline, CDR1 SEHNR and CDR2 FQNEAQ (reference sequence). Written as DNA, the CDR3 is TGTGCCAGCAGCTCCGAGCACTTCACAGATACGCAGTATTTT. It encodes CASSSEHFTDTQYF.

The chain is built from TRBV7-6 and TRBJ2-1; D is possibly TRBD2 (5 bases). The V gene lost 5 bases and the J gene lost 6 bases, with 17 bases spanning the gap. The CDR3 contains 15 residues. The germline V gene encodes CDR1 SGHVS and CDR2 FNYEAQ. CDR3 nucleotide sequence: TGTGCCAGCAGCACGCTGGGAGTATTCGGCAATGAGCAGTTCTTC. Translation gives CASSTLGVFGNEQFF.

The gene calls are TRBV7-6 and TRBJ1-1; D is ambiguous. The CDR3 totals 13 residues. From germline, CDR1 is SGHVS and CDR2 FNYEAQ. Trimming shortened V by 5 bases and J by 8 bases, and 15 bases separated the two germline ends. The CDR3 loop is CASSLSAADEAFF. The CDR3 coding sequence is TGTGCCAGCAGCCTTTCGGCGGCAGACGAAGCTTTCTTT. The whole variable domain, remainder taken from reference TRBV7-6 and TRBJ1-1, is GAGVSQSPRYKVTKRGQDVALRCDPISGHVSLYWYRQALGQGPEFLTYFNYEAQQDKSGLPNDRFSAERPEGSISTLTIQRTEQRDSAMYRCASSLSAADEAFFGQGTRLTVV.

This rearrangement joins TRBV19 to TRBJ2-5; tentative D call: TRBD2 (6 bases). Germline CDR1 and CDR2: LNHDA and SQIVND (reference sequence). The CDR3 totals 15 residues. Trimming removed 6 bases from V and 5 bases from J, with 19 bases in between. CDR3 coding DNA: TGTGCCAGTAGGGGTGGAGGGGCCTACCCCGAGACCCAGTACTTC. Amino acid sequence: CASRGGGAYPETQYF.

CDR3 protein: CASSLDVRAYGYTF. The DNA of the CDR3 is TGTGCCAGCAGTTTAGATGTGAGGGCCTATGGCTACACCTTC. The chain uses TRBV27 and TRBJ1-2; D not certain. CDR3 length: 14 residues. CDR1 is MNHEY, CDR2 SMNVEV, per germline (reference sequence). Between the trimmed V and J ends, which lost 2 bases and 4 bases, there was a span of 11 bases.

This chain connects TRBV27 to TRBJ1-2; 10 bases align to TRBD1. The germline gives CDR1 MNHEY, CDR2 SMNVEV (reference sequence). The CDR3 extends over 13 amino acids. J was trimmed by 4 bases and V by 5 bases; bases with no gene match: 1. The CDR3 sequence: CASSRTGGYGYTF. The CDR3 bases are TGTGCCAGCAGTCGGACAGGGGGCTATGGCTACACCTTC.

The V gene is TRBV9, the J gene TRBJ1-2, with D tentatively TRBD1 (5 bases). The CDR3 is 13 amino acids. V lost 4 bases and J lost 6, with 13 bases in between. Germline V lookup: CDR1 SGDLS, CDR2 YYNGEE. CDR3 coding DNA: TGTGCCAGCAGCCCGGGGGGTCGAAATGGCTACACCTTC. This sequence encodes CASSPGGRNGYTF. Combining the CDR3 with reference TRBV9 and TRBJ1-2 gives the whole variable domain DSGVTQTPKHLITATGQRVTLRCSPRSGDLSVYWYQQSLDQGLQFLIQYYNGEERAKGNILERFSAQQFPDLHSELNLSSLELGDSALYFCASSPGGRNGYTFGSGTRLTVV.